This TCR beta chain was recovered during a study of T cells in women clearing cervical HPV infection. Notes on the study in general: Effector/memory and HPV-specific T cells were not isolated, and association timing is unknown.

Only in-frame clones appear in the TCRdb table, and some are missing; sequencing was by immunoSEQ multiplex PCR. The ten top clones account for less than 8.5%, within a sample of some 30,000 clones. The CDR3 has 14 residues. Trimming cost V 7 bases and J 7 bases; bases outside gene matches: 10. Germline lookup yields CDR1 SGHRS and CDR2 YFSETQ. A note on this clone: Its antigen remains unknown. The CDR3 goes on 3 residues after the read ends, and that part is filled in from the germline J gene.

The chain couples TRBV5-1 to TRBJ1-2, with 10 bases matching TRBD1. The sequenced sample was blood buffy coat. This sequence originates from a woman aged 18-69 years with a cervical HPV16 infection that either progressed to CIN3+ or cleared (not recorded which). The CDR3: CASSEGTGEVGYTF. The sequenced part of the CDR3 DNA is TGCGCCAGCTCAGAAGGGACAGGGGAGGTTGGC.